This is a list of T cell receptor beta chains from one sample in a study of blood T cell repertoires in COVID-19. Assay used: immunoSEQ multiplex PCR; TCRdb lists only in-frame clones, some missing. The sample lists approximately 160,000 clones; around 84% were seen once. Source material: peripheral blood. These receptors were taken from a woman between 45 and 65 years old in a cohort sampled during active or convalescent COVID-19. Each CDR3 is given with its conserved first and last residue. Fields, in order: D gene, V gene, clone size, J gene, CDR3 protein, CDR3 DNA. The D gene is left open where the match is weak. Some rows have no size entry. The others give once, few or many, or a class for an expanded clone.

d_gene: -
v_gene: TRBV7-2
abundance: -
j_gene: TRBJ1-2
CDR3aa: CASSAYIPQGGGYTF
CDR3nt: TGTGCCAGCAGCGCTTATATCCCGCAGGGTGGTGGCTACACCTTC

d_gene: -
v_gene: TRBV5-1
abundance: few
j_gene: TRBJ1-1
CDR3aa: CASSLGSGIGNTEAFF
CDR3nt: TGCGCCAGCAGCTTGGGTTCAGGGATCGGGAACACTGAAGCTTTCTTT

d_gene: -
v_gene: TRBV3-1/TRBV3-2
abundance: -
j_gene: TRBJ1-1
CDR3aa: CASTAQDRSEAFF
CDR3nt: TGTGCCAGCACCGCACAGGACAGATCTGAAGCTTTCTTT

d_gene: -
v_gene: TRBV19
abundance: -
j_gene: TRBJ2-1
CDR3aa: CASSRSEFF
CDR3nt: TGTGCCAGTAGCCGGTCCGAGTTCTTC

d_gene: -
v_gene: TRBV5-8
abundance: once
j_gene: TRBJ1-6
CDR3aa: CASRLRYPSPLHF
CDR3nt: TGTGCCAGCAGGCTGAGATACCCTTCACCCCTCCACTTT

d_gene: TRBD1
v_gene: TRBV2
abundance: -
j_gene: TRBJ1-2
CDR3aa: CASSEGTGRTYGYTF
CDR3nt: TGTGCCAGCAGTGAAGGGACAGGGAGGACCTATGGCTACACCTTC

d_gene: TRBD1
v_gene: TRBV15
abundance: -
j_gene: TRBJ1-2
CDR3aa: CATSRDRTGTVYGYTF
CDR3nt: TGTGCCACCAGCAGAGATCGAACAGGGACAGTCTATGGCTACACCTTC

d_gene: TRBD1
v_gene: TRBV14
abundance: -
j_gene: TRBJ2-7
CDR3aa: CASSWTGVNYEQYF
CDR3nt: TGTGCCAGCAGCTGGACAGGGGTTAACTACGAGCAGTACTTC

d_gene: -
v_gene: TRBV27
abundance: -
j_gene: TRBJ2-7
CDR3aa: CASSLFRGNSYEQYF
CDR3nt: TGTGCCAGCAGTTTATTTCGCGGAAACTCCTACGAGCAGTACTTC

d_gene: -
v_gene: TRBV27
abundance: -
j_gene: TRBJ1-2
CDR3aa: CASSQQGANYGYTF
CDR3nt: TGTGCCAGCAGTCAACAGGGTGCTAACTATGGCTACACCTTC

d_gene: -
v_gene: TRBV5-1
abundance: -
j_gene: TRBJ2-7
CDR3aa: CASRRTDSYEQYF
CDR3nt: TGCGCCAGCAGGAGGACAGACTCCTACGAGCAGTACTTC

d_gene: -
v_gene: TRBV6-6
abundance: few
j_gene: TRBJ1-5
CDR3aa: CASSYEGYNQPQHF
CDR3nt: TGTGCCAGCAGTTACGAGGGTTACAATCAGCCCCAGCATTTT

d_gene: TRBD1
v_gene: TRBV19
abundance: -
j_gene: TRBJ2-7
CDR3aa: CASSIGQGATYEQYF
CDR3nt: TGTGCCAGTAGTATAGGACAGGGGGCTACCTACGAGCAGTACTTC

d_gene: TRBD2
v_gene: TRBV7-3
abundance: -
j_gene: TRBJ2-1
CDR3aa: CASSTSGGDNNEQFF
CDR3nt: TGTGCCAGCAGCACTAGCGGGGGGGATAACAATGAGCAGTTCTTC

d_gene: TRBD2
v_gene: TRBV7-2
abundance: -
j_gene: TRBJ2-5
CDR3aa: CASSLGGGAETQYF
CDR3nt: TGTGCCAGCAGCTTAGGCGGGGGGGCGGAGACCCAGTACTTC

d_gene: TRBD2
v_gene: TRBV27
abundance: -
j_gene: TRBJ2-7
CDR3aa: CASSLFNPGLAGFYEQYF
CDR3nt: TGTGCCAGCAGTTTATTCAACCCGGGACTAGCGGGCTTCTACGAGCAGTACTTC

d_gene: TRBD2
v_gene: TRBV13
abundance: -
j_gene: TRBJ2-7
CDR3aa: CASSPYLAGRGYEQYF
CDR3nt: TGTGCCAGCAGCCCCTACCTAGCGGGGCGGGGGTACGAGCAGTACTTC

d_gene: -
v_gene: TRBV14
abundance: once
j_gene: TRBJ1-2
CDR3aa: CASSLGGYGYTF
CDR3nt: TGTGCCAGCAGCCTAGGAGGGTATGGCTACACCTTC

d_gene: TRBD2
v_gene: TRBV6-6
abundance: -
j_gene: TRBJ2-5
CDR3aa: CASSYGGAGGPETQYF
CDR3nt: TGTGCCAGCAGTTACGGGGGTGCGGGGGGGCCCGAGACCCAGTACTTC

d_gene: -
v_gene: TRBV7-2
abundance: -
j_gene: TRBJ1-2
CDR3aa: CASSLLENGYTF
CDR3nt: TGTGCCAGCAGCTTACTGGAGAACGGCTACACCTTC

d_gene: TRBD1
v_gene: TRBV30
abundance: -
j_gene: TRBJ2-7
CDR3aa: CAWSHRQGQGYEQYF
CDR3nt: TGTGCCTGGAGTCATAGACAAGGACAGGGCTACGAGCAGTACTTC

d_gene: -
v_gene: TRBV7-9
abundance: once
j_gene: TRBJ1-1
CDR3aa: CASRDKGGGTGEAFF
CDR3nt: TGTGCCAGCAGGGATAAAGGGGGAGGGACGGGTGAAGCTTTCTTT

d_gene: TRBD1
v_gene: TRBV3-1/TRBV3-2
abundance: -
j_gene: TRBJ1-1
CDR3aa: CASSRQGRNTEAFF
CDR3nt: TGTGCCAGCAGCCGACAGGGTAGGAACACTGAAGCTTTCTTT

d_gene: TRBD1
v_gene: TRBV12-3/TRBV12-4
abundance: -
j_gene: TRBJ2-7
CDR3aa: CASSTGQYHEQYF
CDR3nt: TGTGCCAGCAGTACGGGACAGTACCACGAGCAGTACTTC

d_gene: TRBD1
v_gene: TRBV23-1
abundance: -
j_gene: TRBJ1-6
CDR3aa: CADRTLHRGNSPLHF
CDR3nt: TGCGCCGATCGAACTCTCCACAGGGGTAATTCACCCCTCCACTTT

d_gene: TRBD1
v_gene: TRBV3-1/TRBV3-2
abundance: -
j_gene: TRBJ1-1
CDR3aa: CASSLPGQGVTEAFF
CDR3nt: TGTGCCAGCAGCTTACCGGGACAGGGGGTCACTGAAGCTTTCTTT

d_gene: TRBD1
v_gene: TRBV12-3/TRBV12-4
abundance: -
j_gene: TRBJ2-1
CDR3aa: CASRTGVYNEQFF
CDR3nt: TGTGCCAGCAGGACAGGGGTTTACAATGAGCAGTTCTTC

d_gene: -
v_gene: TRBV18
abundance: -
j_gene: TRBJ1-1
CDR3aa: CASSPPTGHLNTEAFF
CDR3nt: TGTGCCAGCTCACCGCCTACCGGACACTTGAACACTGAAGCTTTCTTT

d_gene: TRBD2
v_gene: TRBV19
abundance: -
j_gene: TRBJ2-1
CDR3aa: CASSLYGGGPFQGQFF
CDR3nt: TGTGCCAGTAGCCTCTACGGCGGGGGGCCTTTCCAAGGGCAGTTCTTC

d_gene: -
v_gene: TRBV7-9
abundance: -
j_gene: TRBJ1-3
CDR3aa: CASSFFVGGRNTIYF
CDR3nt: TGTGCCAGCAGCTTCTTTGTGGGTGGGCGAAACACCATATATTTT

d_gene: -
v_gene: TRBV6-4
abundance: -
j_gene: TRBJ1-2
CDR3aa: CASTHQLGRRADYGYTF
CDR3nt: TGTGCCAGCACCCACCAGCTAGGACGGAGAGCGGACTATGGCTACACCTTC

d_gene: -
v_gene: TRBV24-1
abundance: -
j_gene: TRBJ2-5
CDR3aa: CATSDSVDHYETQYF
CDR3nt: TGTGCCACCAGTGATTCCGTTGACCACTATGAGACCCAGTACTTC

d_gene: TRBD2
v_gene: TRBV10-3
abundance: -
j_gene: TRBJ2-1
CDR3aa: CATAGTNNEQFF
CDR3nt: TGTGCCACCGCCGGGACTAACAATGAGCAGTTCTTC

d_gene: -
v_gene: TRBV18
abundance: -
j_gene: TRBJ1-1
CDR3aa: CASFPRNPMNTEAFF
CDR3nt: TGTGCCAGCTTCCCCAGGAATCCCATGAACACTGAAGCTTTCTTT

d_gene: -
v_gene: TRBV5-1
abundance: -
j_gene: TRBJ2-1
CDR3aa: CASSHTPGTFYNEQFF
CDR3nt: TGCGCCAGCAGTCATACACCTGGGACATTCTACAATGAGCAGTTCTTC

d_gene: TRBD1
v_gene: TRBV12-3/TRBV12-4
abundance: -
j_gene: TRBJ1-2
CDR3aa: CASSLTGAGGYTF
CDR3nt: TGTGCCAGCAGTTTGACAGGGGCAGGTGGCTACACCTTC

d_gene: TRBD2
v_gene: TRBV4-2
abundance: -
j_gene: TRBJ2-1
CDR3aa: CASSPPSGLGGGANEQFF
CDR3nt: TGTGCCAGCAGCCCCCCATCAGGTCTCGGCGGGGGGGCAAATGAGCAGTTCTTC

d_gene: -
v_gene: TRBV7-2
abundance: -
j_gene: TRBJ2-3
CDR3aa: CASSLVASSTDTQYF
CDR3nt: TGTGCCAGCAGCTTAGTAGCGAGCAGCACAGATACGCAGTATTTT

d_gene: -
v_gene: TRBV25-1
abundance: -
j_gene: TRBJ1-3
CDR3aa: CASSRTPGNTIYF
CDR3nt: TGTGCCAGCAGTCGGACACCTGGAAACACCATATATTTT

d_gene: -
v_gene: TRBV11-2
abundance: -
j_gene: TRBJ2-7
CDR3aa: CASSSQGVAYEQYF
CDR3nt: TGTGCCAGCAGCTCCCAGGGCGTAGCTTACGAGCAGTACTTC